Detailed here is one T cell receptor beta chain. Its antigen remains unidentified. These data are taken from a study of OX40 agonist ivuxolimab in advanced cancers. Study summary: Every patient in dose escalation had hepatocellular carcinoma, melanoma, renal cell or head and neck cancer. Points from the study as a whole: It was not determined which antigens were specifically recognized by the peripheral T cells that had undergone clonal expansion.

Sequencing was performed with immunoSEQ multiplex PCR; in TCRdb, only in-frame clones are kept and a portion is missing. The sample lists tens of thousands of clones, approximately 89% occurring once. The material sequenced was CD4+ or CD8+ T cells sorted from blood, taken in a trial of the OX40 agonist ivuxolimab. This TCR came from an adult with an advanced solid tumor such as melanoma, head and neck, liver or kidney cancer.

This CDR3 reads CASSLGGQANYGYTF. The CDR3 region has the DNA TGTGCCAGCAGTTTAGGGGGCCAAGCTAACTATGGCTACACCTTC. V usage is TRBV27 and J usage is TRBJ1-2, with D tentatively TRBD1 (6 bases). Trimming cost V 2 bases and J 0 bases, with 10 bases left between them. The CDR3 consists of 15 residues. Germline V lookup: CDR1 MNHEY, CDR2 SMNVEV (reference sequence).